A single sample gave rise to the 10 T cell receptor beta chains below, sequenced in a study of cytomegalovirus exposure and HLA in healthy donors (TCRdb year 2017). Library generation was performed with the immunoSEQ multiplex PCR assay. For the multiplex PCR, a mixture combining 60 forward primers for TCR Vbeta segments and 13 reverse primers for TCR Jbeta segments was used. TCRdb holds this immuneACCESS table with in-frame rearrangements only. Some clones are missing; in checked studies, unresolved V genes explain under half, and the rest has no known cause. Here the sample has more than 85,000 clones; over 55% occur a single time. The top ten constitute around 6.5% of the sample. Sequenced material: PBMCs. The receptors shown here come from a woman aged 25 to 39 in good health and CMV-seronegative.

This clone was recorded once. Here the CDR3 reads CASTQDWQPQHF. CDR3 DNA: TGTGCCAGCACTCAGGACTGGCAGCCCCAGCATTTT. The chain carries TRBV6-1 and TRBJ1-5; D unresolved. Germline assignment: CDR1 MNHNS and CDR2 SASEGT. Trimming removed 7 bases at V and 7 bases at J, with 11 bases between. The CDR3 length is 12 residues.

This chain connects TRBV19 to TRBJ1-1; 9 bases align to TRBD1. The CDR3 is 12 amino acids. In germline, CDR1 is LNHDA, CDR2 SQIVND (reference sequence). V shed 3 bases and J 10 bases; nucleotides not matched to a gene: 3. The DNA for the CDR3 is TGTGCCAGTAGTATCACGACAGGGGGAGCTTTCTTT. Its translation is CASSITTGGAFF.

The chain employs TRBV27 and TRBJ2-7, with D possibly TRBD2 on 6 matching bases. The V end was cut by 4 bases, the J end by 2 bases, with 21 bases between. The V gene's germline CDR1 is MNHEY and CDR2 SMNVEV (reference sequence). The CDR3 totals 17 residues. As DNA, the CDR3 is TGTGCCAGCAGTTCCCATGGACTTGCGGGATCCACCTACGAGCAGTACTTC. Protein sequence: CASSSHGLAGSTYEQYF.

This clone has just a few counts. CDR3 sequence (DNA): TGTGCCAGCTGGGGGCCCGGGATAAATCTCTACGAGCAGTACTTC. Amino acids: CASWGPGINLYEQYF. The gene calls are TRBV27 and TRBJ2-7; maybe TRBD1 (6 bases). With 8 bases removed from V and 3 bases from J, the gap between germline ends came to 20 bases. The CDR3 is 15 residues long. The germline gives CDR1 MNHEY, CDR2 SMNVEV (reference sequence).

CDR3 residues: CASSPGAWGHTEAFF. The CDR3 DNA follows: TGTGCCAGCTCCCCGGGAGCCTGGGGTCATACTGAAGCTTTCTTT. V and J are TRBV28 and TRBJ1-1; unclear D gene. Looked up from germline, CDR1 is MDHEN and CDR2 is SYDVKM. V lost 8 bases, J lost 5 bases, and 21 bases lay in between. This CDR3 contains 15 residues.

The V gene is TRBV7-3, the J gene TRBJ2-2; weak D call: TRBD1 (5 bases). V was clipped by 4 bases and J by 7 bases, with 7 bases between them. The CDR3 extends over 12 amino acids. CDR1 SGHTA and CDR2 FQGTGA come from the germline V gene. Here the CDR3 reads CASSSRGGELFF. The CDR3 DNA sequence: TGTGCCAGCAGCTCAAGGGGCGGGGAGCTGTTTTTT.

The genes are TRBV6-4 and TRBJ2-3; 11 bases are a match to TRBD2. V lost 0 bases to trimming and J lost 5 bases; unmatched junction nucleotides: 7. CDR3 size: 17 residues. Germline lookup yields CDR1 MRHNA and CDR2 SNTAGT. The chain's CDR3 is CASSDSPSGRLGDTQYF. DNA for the CDR3: TGTGCCAGCAGTGACTCGCCTAGCGGGAGGCTGGGAGATACGCAGTATTTT.

The rearrangement uses TRBV13 and TRBJ1-6, with TRBD1 as a possible D gene (6 bases). CDR3 size: 16 residues. Germline assignment: CDR1 PRHDT and CDR2 FYEKMQ (reference sequence). The V and J ends lost 0 bases and 4 bases respectively, with 10 bases between them. CDR3 DNA sequence: TGTGCCAGCAGCTTAGGGCAGGACAGTTATAATTCACCCCTCCACTTT. As protein: CASSLGQDSYNSPLHF.

The rearrangement links TRBV6-4 to TRBJ1-2; D gene ambiguous. Trimming left V 6 bases short and J 8 bases short, with 10 bases between. The CDR3 spans 11 residues. Germline CDR1 reads MRHNA; CDR2 reads SNTAGT. The CDR3 nucleotides are TGTGCCAGCAGAGCAGGAGGCGGCTACACCTTC. This sequence encodes CASRAGGGYTF.

The chain is built from TRBV9 and TRBJ2-3, with D possibly being TRBD2 (6 bases). Germline values: CDR1 SGDLS, CDR2 YYNGEE. Trimming left V 0 bases short and J 5 bases short, with 19 bases between. The CDR3 contains 17 residues. In nucleotides, the CDR3 is TGTGCCAGCAGCGTAGAATCCCTACAGGAGGGGTTAGATACGCAGTATTTT. Encoded protein: CASSVESLQEGLDTQYF.